These T cell receptor beta chains were read from a single sample in a study of blood T cell repertoires in COVID-19. TCRdb's copy holds only in-frame clones and misses some; the assay was immunoSEQ multiplex PCR. The sample records around 100,000 clones, more than 65% being singletons. The source material was peripheral blood. The receptors shown here come from a man between 45 and 60 years old with acute or convalescent COVID-19. Each CDR3 is given with its conserved first and last residue. The D gene is left open where the match is weak. The listing skips clone size in some rows; elsewhere it reads once, few, many or a size class.

D gene,V gene,J gene,clone size,CDR3 DNA,CDR3 protein
TRBD2,TRBV5-1,TRBJ2-2,once,TGCGCCAGCAGCTTATACGGGGGGGCCGCCGGGGAGCTGTTTTTT,CASSLYGGAAGELFF
NA,TRBV5-6,TRBJ1-2,few,TGTGCCAGCAGCTTGGGACAGAACTATGGCTACACCTTC,CASSLGQNYGYTF
NA,TRBV5-1,TRBJ2-2,NA,TGCGCCAGCAGCTCCCCGACACGAGACACCGGGGAGCTGTTTTTT,CASSSPTRDTGELFF
TRBD2,TRBV24-1,TRBJ2-1,NA,TGTGCCACCAGTGACTTATCTAGCGGGGGGGCCAACAATGAGCAGTTCTTC,CATSDLSSGGANNEQFF
TRBD1,TRBV5-1,TRBJ2-3,NA,TGCGCCAGCAGCTTGTCGGACAGGACAGATACGCAGTATTTT,CASSLSDRTDTQYF
NA,TRBV30,TRBJ1-6,few,TGTGCCTGGAGCGCGACGGGGAAGAATAATTCACCCCTCCACTTT,CAWSATGKNNSPLHF
TRBD1,TRBV5-1,TRBJ1-2,NA,TGCGCCAGCAGCCTCTCCGGGACAGCGAGTAACTATGGCTACACCTTC,CASSLSGTASNYGYTF
NA,TRBV6-5,TRBJ2-3,NA,TGTGCCAGCAGTTACGGAGGGGCAGATACGCAGTATTTT,CASSYGGADTQYF
TRBD1,TRBV5-4,TRBJ1-2,few,TGTGCCAGCAGACCCAGGGGACAGGACTATGGCTACACCTTC,CASRPRGQDYGYTF
TRBD2,TRBV5-1,TRBJ2-3,once,TGCGCCAGCAGCTCGCGGGGGGTCGAGACAGATACGCAGTATTTT,CASSSRGVETDTQYF
NA,TRBV6-6,TRBJ1-5,few,TGTGCCAGCAGTCTACCGGTTCAGCCCCAGCATTTT,CASSLPVQPQHF
NA,TRBV21-1,TRBJ1-2,NA,TGTGCCAGCAGCAAAGCTCGGGGGGAGGACTATGGCTACACCTTC,CASSKARGEDYGYTF
TRBD1,TRBV7-3,TRBJ1-4,NA,TGTGCCAGCAGCCGAACAGGGGGCTCTAATGAAAAACTGTTTTTT,CASSRTGGSNEKLFF
TRBD1,TRBV11-1,TRBJ2-7,NA,TGTGCCAGCAGCTTAATCTGGCAGGGGGCCGCGTACTTC,CASSLIWQGAAYF
NA,TRBV6-5,TRBJ1-2,NA,TGTGCCAGCAGTTACAACAGGAACTATGGCTACACCTTC,CASSYNRNYGYTF
TRBD2,TRBV3-1/TRBV3-2,TRBJ2-3,NA,TGTGCCAGCAGCCCTCCGGGGGGGCGGGCAGATACGCAGTATTTT,CASSPPGGRADTQYF
TRBD1,TRBV28,TRBJ1-5,NA,TGTGCCAGCTGCCCCCCGGGACAGTCGGATCAGCCCCAGCATTTT,CASCPPGQSDQPQHF
TRBD1,TRBV24-1,TRBJ2-1,NA,TGTGCCACCAGTGGTTCAGGGGGCTACAATGAGCAGTTCTTC,CATSGSGGYNEQFF
TRBD2,TRBV10-3,TRBJ2-2,NA,TGTGCCATCACCTGGGGAGGACTAGCGGGGGGGCAGGGCACCGGGGAGCTGTTTTTT,CAITWGGLAGGQGTGELFF
NA,TRBV6-2/TRBV6-3,TRBJ1-2,NA,TGTGCCAGCAGTTACGTACCCAGGTACGGCTACACCTTC,CASSYVPRYGYTF
NA,TRBV19,TRBJ1-5,NA,TGTGCCAGTAGTATAGCAGGGGTTGGTAGCAATCAGCCCCAGCATTTT,CASSIAGVGSNQPQHF
NA,TRBV7-2,TRBJ1-6,NA,TGTGCCAGCAGCCTATCACTCGATCGGTCACCCCTCCACTTT,CASSLSLDRSPLHF
NA,TRBV6-5,TRBJ2-5,NA,TGTGCCAGCCAAGGACAGCTAGGGTGGGGAGAGACCCAGTACTTC,CASQGQLGWGETQYF
TRBD1,TRBV10-3,TRBJ1-1,NA,TGTGCCATCAGTAAGACAGGGGCGCGGAACACTGAAGCTTTCTTC,CAISKTGARNTEAFF
TRBD1,TRBV9,TRBJ1-2,NA,TGTGCCAGCAGCGTGTCAGGGACAGCCTATGGCTACACCTTC,CASSVSGTAYGYTF
NA,TRBV19,TRBJ2-7,NA,TGTGCCAGTAGTGCCGACAGGACCCCAGGGGGGGAGCAGTACTTC,CASSADRTPGGEQYF
NA,TRBV30,TRBJ1-2,NA,TGTGCCTGGAGTGTGTTGGTGCATGGCACCTCCTATGGCTACACCTTC,CAWSVLVHGTSYGYTF
TRBD2,TRBV7-9,TRBJ2-1,NA,TGTGCCAGCAGCACTAGCGGGGGAGACAATGAGCAGTTCTTC,CASSTSGGDNEQFF
TRBD2,TRBV19,TRBJ2-5,NA,TGTGCCAGTAGTATACTAGCGGGGGGGCCGCAGACCCAGTACTTC,CASSILAGGPQTQYF
NA,TRBV18,TRBJ1-1,NA,TGTGCCAGCGGAACAGGGATGAACACTGAAGCTTTCTTT,CASGTGMNTEAFF